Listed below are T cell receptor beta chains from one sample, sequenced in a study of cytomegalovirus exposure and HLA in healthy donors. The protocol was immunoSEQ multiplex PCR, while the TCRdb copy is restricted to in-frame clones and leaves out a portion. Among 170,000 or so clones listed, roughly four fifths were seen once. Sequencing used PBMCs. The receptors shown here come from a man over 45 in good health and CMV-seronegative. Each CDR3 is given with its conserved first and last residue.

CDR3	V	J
CASTTPPADTQYF	TRBV9	TRBJ2-3
CASSFVGTGLYEQYF	TRBV28	TRBJ2-7
CASSLGVAGPSDEQFF	TRBV7-6	TRBJ2-1
CAWSVQRGRQPQHF	TRBV30	TRBJ1-5
CASSTGDRTNEKLFF	TRBV7-9	TRBJ1-4
CASSHHRTETEAFF	TRBV4-3	TRBJ1-1
CASVSGGNYGYTF	TRBV7-9	TRBJ1-2
CASSLGSFKRDYRSYEQYF	TRBV5-1	TRBJ2-7
CASSLLTGGSNYGYTF	TRBV4-3	TRBJ1-2
CASTREGVLKTEAFF	TRBV2	TRBJ1-1
CASEERRGWGGATEAFF	TRBV2	TRBJ1-1
CASSSVNSPLHF	TRBV28	TRBJ1-6
CASSPPSTGELFF	TRBV18	TRBJ2-2
CASSPLRGVSNEKLFF	TRBV19	TRBJ1-4
CASTQGTSTDTQYF	TRBV4-2	TRBJ2-3
CASSLGSASGYTDTQYF	TRBV7-9	TRBJ2-3
CASSWGQGTYEQYF	TRBV5-4	.
CASRGGANTGELFF	TRBV6-1	TRBJ2-2
CAWSVGGGQHF	TRBV30	TRBJ1-5
CASSEIGPREGPQHF	TRBV2	TRBJ1-5
CASSLRGNVYEQYF	TRBV28	TRBJ2-7
CASSYQAGAAGELFF	TRBV6-6	TRBJ2-2
CASSSGYQETQYF	TRBV7-2	TRBJ2-5
CASSQQSGGAGGELFF	TRBV5-1	TRBJ2-2
CSVDGQGRNGYTF	TRBV29-1	TRBJ1-2
CANQQGNAGYTF	TRBV28	TRBJ1-2
CASSQGAYQPQHF	TRBV2	TRBJ1-5
CASSFPNTEAFF	TRBV7-8	TRBJ1-1
CASSSHFDRGEAQYF	TRBV6-6	TRBJ2-5
CASSLGTGLSNEKLFF	TRBV19	TRBJ1-4
CASRMPGRGGADTQYF	TRBV5-6	TRBJ2-3